Listed below are T cell receptor beta chains from one sample, sequenced in a study of blood T cell repertoires in COVID-19. Repertoires were generated with immunoSEQ multiplex PCR, while TCRdb's copy carries only in-frame clones and drops some. The sample carries over 100,000 clones, about 89% recorded once. Sequenced input: peripheral blood. The source of these receptors is a man in his 60s with COVID-19, enrolled during active disease. Each CDR3 is given without its conserved first and last residue. Rows give clone size only sometimes, using once, few, many, or a class for an expanded clone.

j_call: TRBJ1-2
v_call: TRBV7-6
clone_size: .
cdr3_aa: ASSQGGRTNYGYT

j_call: TRBJ1-1
v_call: TRBV5-1
clone_size: .
cdr3_aa: ASSLGTGERTEAF

j_call: TRBJ1-1
v_call: TRBV5-1
clone_size: .
cdr3_aa: ASSPSGTDRYTEAF

j_call: TRBJ1-2
v_call: TRBV7-6
clone_size: .
cdr3_aa: ASSPGWAGADYGYT

j_call: TRBJ2-1
v_call: TRBV5-1
clone_size: .
cdr3_aa: ASSWRTGGIDDEQF

j_call: TRBJ1-1
v_call: TRBV28
clone_size: .
cdr3_aa: ASSGTGGWTEAF

j_call: TRBJ2-1
v_call: TRBV7-2
clone_size: .
cdr3_aa: ASSRIAGGSYNEQF

j_call: TRBJ2-5
v_call: TRBV24-1
clone_size: .
cdr3_aa: ATSDASSLQETQY

j_call: TRBJ1-1
v_call: TRBV11-2
clone_size: .
cdr3_aa: ASSVHGGRSEAF

j_call: TRBJ1-6
v_call: TRBV6-5
clone_size: .
cdr3_aa: ASRKGGVYNSPLH

j_call: TRBJ1-1
v_call: TRBV9
clone_size: .
cdr3_aa: ASSVVAAQNTEAF

j_call: TRBJ2-3
v_call: TRBV7-3
clone_size: .
cdr3_aa: ASQGSTDTQY

j_call: TRBJ2-5
v_call: TRBV5-1
clone_size: once
cdr3_aa: ASSSESGGSGETQY

j_call: TRBJ1-1
v_call: TRBV30
clone_size: .
cdr3_aa: AWSAGGPEAF

j_call: TRBJ2-1
v_call: TRBV15
clone_size: .
cdr3_aa: ATSSGRGAGEQF

j_call: TRBJ1-5
v_call: TRBV19
clone_size: .
cdr3_aa: ASSPGPKRQEH

j_call: TRBJ1-1
v_call: TRBV7-2
clone_size: .
cdr3_aa: ASSSGDFRTEAF

j_call: TRBJ1-1
v_call: TRBV30
clone_size: .
cdr3_aa: AWSRDRLREAF

j_call: TRBJ1-1
v_call: TRBV19
clone_size: .
cdr3_aa: ASSIRQGAEAF

j_call: TRBJ2-5
v_call: TRBV7-9
clone_size: .
cdr3_aa: ASSLRQGGTQY

j_call: TRBJ2-5
v_call: TRBV3-1/TRBV3-2
clone_size: .
cdr3_aa: ASSQVATGNQETQY

j_call: TRBJ2-5
v_call: TRBV5-1
clone_size: .
cdr3_aa: ASSWMTGQETQY

j_call: TRBJ1-5
v_call: TRBV5-1
clone_size: .
cdr3_aa: ASSPLGQGNQPQH

j_call: TRBJ1-1
v_call: TRBV9
clone_size: .
cdr3_aa: ASSGPGQQNTEAF

j_call: TRBJ1-1
v_call: TRBV29-1
clone_size: .
cdr3_aa: SVSGQMNTEAF

j_call: TRBJ1-5
v_call: TRBV10-3
clone_size: .
cdr3_aa: AISEGQDSNQPQH

j_call: TRBJ2-6
v_call: TRBV5-1
clone_size: .
cdr3_aa: ASSLEPGGSGANVLT

j_call: TRBJ2-7
v_call: TRBV10-1
clone_size: .
cdr3_aa: AVRGFKYEQY

j_call: TRBJ1-2
v_call: TRBV28
clone_size: .
cdr3_aa: ASSSETGLTGYT

j_call: TRBJ1-5
v_call: TRBV7-6
clone_size: .
cdr3_aa: ASSFQQGNNQPQH

j_call: TRBJ1-1
v_call: TRBV11-2
clone_size: .
cdr3_aa: ASSVDRNTEAF

j_call: TRBJ1-6
v_call: TRBV20-1
clone_size: .
cdr3_aa: SASAWGEGSPLH

j_call: TRBJ1-2
v_call: TRBV7-3
clone_size: .
cdr3_aa: ASSVGGQGNAGYT

j_call: TRBJ1-3
v_call: TRBV5-1
clone_size: .
cdr3_aa: ASSLYSGNTIY

j_call: TRBJ2-5
v_call: TRBV7-6
clone_size: .
cdr3_aa: ASSRSGGAPETQY